This section outlines one T cell receptor beta chain sequence together with its context. Antigen unknown. The PCR employed 60 Vbeta primers together with 13 Jbeta primers. Repertoires were generated with immunoSEQ multiplex PCR, while TCRdb's copy carries only in-frame clones and drops some. The sample shows 100,000 to 150,000 clones, around 85% of them seen only once. The entry originates in a study of cytomegalovirus exposure and HLA in healthy donors. General study results and limits: It was reported in a later analysis that an Asian-associated ancestry cluster showed fewer N-insertions than the 666-donor mean. Cytomegalovirus association was listed for approximately 150 TCR beta chains.

Whereas donors were nominally healthy upon sampling, unrecorded immune exposures were probable. Sequenced: PBMCs. The TCR was taken from a man between 18 and 29 years old in good health and CMV-seropositive.

The CDR3 is CASGFSADNSPLHF. The CDR3 coding sequence is TGTGCTAGTGGTTTTTCCGCGGATAATTCACCCCTCCACTTT. The chain links TRBV12-5 to TRBJ1-6; the D is unclear. Trimming removed 3 bases from V and 5 bases from J, with 8 bases in between. Germline-derived CDR1 and CDR2 are LGHNT and FRNRAP. The CDR3 consists of 14 residues. The variable domain in full, with the rest retrieved from reference TRBV12-5 and TRBJ1-6, is DARVTQTPRHKVTEMGQEVTMRCQPILGHNTVFWYRQTMMQGLELLAYFRNRAPLDDSGMPKDRFSAEMPDATLATLKIQPSEPRDSAVYFCASGFSADNSPLHFGNGTRLTVT.